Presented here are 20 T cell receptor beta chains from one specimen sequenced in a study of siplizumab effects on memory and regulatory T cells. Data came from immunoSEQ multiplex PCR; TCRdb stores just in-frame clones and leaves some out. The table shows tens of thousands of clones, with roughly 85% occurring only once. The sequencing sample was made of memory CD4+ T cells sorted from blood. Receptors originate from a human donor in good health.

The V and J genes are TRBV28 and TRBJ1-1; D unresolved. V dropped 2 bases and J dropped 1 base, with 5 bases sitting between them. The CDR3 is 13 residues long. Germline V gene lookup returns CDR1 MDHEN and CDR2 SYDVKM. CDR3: CASSLDGNTEAFF. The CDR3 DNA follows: TGTGCCAGCAGTTTAGACGGGAACACTGAAGCTTTCTTT.

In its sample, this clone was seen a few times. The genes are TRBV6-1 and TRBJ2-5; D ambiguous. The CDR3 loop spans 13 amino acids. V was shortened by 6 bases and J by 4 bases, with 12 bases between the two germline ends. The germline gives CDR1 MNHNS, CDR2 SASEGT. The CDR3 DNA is TGTGCCAGCAGACCATCGGTTCCAGAGACCCAGTACTTC. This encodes CASRPSVPETQYF.

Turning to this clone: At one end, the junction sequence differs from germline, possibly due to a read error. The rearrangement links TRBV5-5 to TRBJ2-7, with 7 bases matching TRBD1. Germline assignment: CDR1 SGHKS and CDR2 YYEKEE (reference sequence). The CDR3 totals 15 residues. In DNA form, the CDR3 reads TGTGCCAGCAGCTTGGGGGGAATCAACCGGGACAGTGTGGGCTTC. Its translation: CASSLGGINRDSVGF.

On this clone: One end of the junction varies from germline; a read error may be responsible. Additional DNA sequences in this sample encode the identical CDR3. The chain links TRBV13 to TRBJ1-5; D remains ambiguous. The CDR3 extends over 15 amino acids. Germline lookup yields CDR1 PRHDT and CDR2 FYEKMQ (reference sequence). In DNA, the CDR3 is TGCGCCAGCAGCTTAGGTCCCGATAGCAATCAGCCCCAGCATTTT. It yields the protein CASSLGPDSNQPQHF.

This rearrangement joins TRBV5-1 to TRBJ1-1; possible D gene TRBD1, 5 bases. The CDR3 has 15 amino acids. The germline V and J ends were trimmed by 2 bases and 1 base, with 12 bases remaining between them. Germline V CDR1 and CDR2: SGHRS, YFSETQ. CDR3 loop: CASSFPKGSNTEAFF. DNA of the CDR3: TGCGCCAGCAGCTTTCCTAAGGGGTCGAACACTGAAGCTTTCTTT.

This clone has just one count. CDR3 in amino acids: CASSFDEQYF. The CDR3 DNA reads TGTGCCAGCAGCTTTGACGAGCAGTACTTC. J is TRBJ2-7 and V is TRBV5-7; D not resolved. TRBV5-7 is reported as an ORF; its role is uncertain. Trimming removed 2 bases from V and 5 bases from J, with 2 bases in between. The CDR3 is 10 residues long.

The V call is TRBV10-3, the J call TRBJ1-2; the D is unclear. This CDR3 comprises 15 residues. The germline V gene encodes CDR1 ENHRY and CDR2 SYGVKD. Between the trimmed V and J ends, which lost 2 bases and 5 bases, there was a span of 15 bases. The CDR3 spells CAISERSLLGYGYTF. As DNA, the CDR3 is TGTGCCATCAGTGAGCGCTCCTTGTTGGGATATGGCTACACCTTC.

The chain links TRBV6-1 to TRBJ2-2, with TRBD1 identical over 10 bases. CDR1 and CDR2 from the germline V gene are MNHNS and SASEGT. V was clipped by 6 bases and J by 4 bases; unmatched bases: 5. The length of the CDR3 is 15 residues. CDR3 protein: CASRSGTGVTGELFF. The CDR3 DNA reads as TGTGCCAGCAGGTCCGGGACAGGGGTCACCGGGGAGCTGTTTTTT.

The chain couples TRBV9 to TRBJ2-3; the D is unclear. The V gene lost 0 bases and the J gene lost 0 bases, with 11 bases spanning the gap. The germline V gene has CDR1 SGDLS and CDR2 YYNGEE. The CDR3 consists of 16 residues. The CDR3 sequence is CASSVALHESTDTQYF. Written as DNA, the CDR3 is TGTGCCAGCAGCGTAGCTCTACATGAGAGCACAGATACGCAGTATTTT.

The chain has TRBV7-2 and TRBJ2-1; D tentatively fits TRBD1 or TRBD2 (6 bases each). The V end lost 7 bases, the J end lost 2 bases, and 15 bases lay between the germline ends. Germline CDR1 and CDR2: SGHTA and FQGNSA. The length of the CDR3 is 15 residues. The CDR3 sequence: CASTLRGDPYNEQFF. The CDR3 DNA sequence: TGTGCCAGCACTTTAAGGGGGGATCCCTACAATGAGCAGTTCTTC.

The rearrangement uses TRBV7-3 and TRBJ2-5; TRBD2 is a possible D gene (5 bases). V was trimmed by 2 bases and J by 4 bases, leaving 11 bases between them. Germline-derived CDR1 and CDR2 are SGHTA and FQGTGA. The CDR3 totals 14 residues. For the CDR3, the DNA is TGTGCCAGCAGCTTAGGGGTCGCGGGAGAGACCCAGTACTTC. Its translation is CASSLGVAGETQYF.

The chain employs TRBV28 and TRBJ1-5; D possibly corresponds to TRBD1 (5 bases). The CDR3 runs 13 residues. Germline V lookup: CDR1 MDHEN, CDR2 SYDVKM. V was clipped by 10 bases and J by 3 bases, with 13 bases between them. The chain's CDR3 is CATSRTYNQPQHF. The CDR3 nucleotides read TGTGCCACTTCACGGACATACAATCAGCCCCAGCATTTT.

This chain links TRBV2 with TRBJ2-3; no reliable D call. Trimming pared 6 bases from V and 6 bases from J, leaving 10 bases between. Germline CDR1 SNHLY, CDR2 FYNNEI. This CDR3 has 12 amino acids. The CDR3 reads CASRWGGDTQYF. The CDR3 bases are TGTGCCAGCAGGTGGGGTGGGGATACGCAGTATTTT.

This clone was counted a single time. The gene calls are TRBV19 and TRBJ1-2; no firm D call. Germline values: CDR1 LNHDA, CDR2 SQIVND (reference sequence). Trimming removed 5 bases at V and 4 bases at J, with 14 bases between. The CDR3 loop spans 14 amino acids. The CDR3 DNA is TGTGCCAGTAGTCATGTTTCCGCCACCTATGGCTACACCTTC. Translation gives CASSHVSATYGYTF.

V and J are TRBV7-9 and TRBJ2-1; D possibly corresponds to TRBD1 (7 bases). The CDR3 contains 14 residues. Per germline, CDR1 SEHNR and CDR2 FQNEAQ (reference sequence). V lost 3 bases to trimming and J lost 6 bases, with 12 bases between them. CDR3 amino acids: CASSLGGQSNEQFF. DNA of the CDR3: TGTGCCAGCAGCTTGGGGGGACAGAGCAATGAGCAGTTCTTC.

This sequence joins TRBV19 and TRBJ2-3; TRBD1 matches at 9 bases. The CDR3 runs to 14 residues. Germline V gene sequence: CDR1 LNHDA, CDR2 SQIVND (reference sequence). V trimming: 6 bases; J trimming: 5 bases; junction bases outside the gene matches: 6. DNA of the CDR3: TGTGCCAGTAGGCCGGGACAGGGAGGAGATACGCAGTATTTT. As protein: CASRPGQGGDTQYF.

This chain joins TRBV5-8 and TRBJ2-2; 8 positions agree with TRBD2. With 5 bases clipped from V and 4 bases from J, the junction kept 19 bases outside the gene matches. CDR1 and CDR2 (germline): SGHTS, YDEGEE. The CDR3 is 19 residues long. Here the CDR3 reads CASRRSGTSSDLSTGELFF. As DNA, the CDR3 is TGTGCCAGCAGGCGGTCCGGGACTAGTAGTGATTTGTCCACCGGGGAGCTGTTTTTT.

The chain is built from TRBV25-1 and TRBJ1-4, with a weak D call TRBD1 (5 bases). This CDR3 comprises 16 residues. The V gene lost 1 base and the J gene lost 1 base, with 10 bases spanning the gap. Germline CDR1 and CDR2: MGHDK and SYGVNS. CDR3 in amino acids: CASSEFRVVTNEKLFF. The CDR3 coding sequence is TGTGCCAGCAGTGAATTCAGGGTTGTAACTAATGAAAAACTGTTTTTT.

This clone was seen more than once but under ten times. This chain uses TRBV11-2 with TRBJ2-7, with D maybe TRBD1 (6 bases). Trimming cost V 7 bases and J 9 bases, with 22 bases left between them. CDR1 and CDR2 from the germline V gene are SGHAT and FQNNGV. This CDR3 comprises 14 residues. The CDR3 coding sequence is TGTGCCAGCACCCTCTGGACAGCCCAACGGGGGCAGTACTTC. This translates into CASTLWTAQRGQYF. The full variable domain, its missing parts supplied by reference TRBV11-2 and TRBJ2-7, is EAGVAQSPRYKIIEKRQSVAFWCNPISGHATLYWYQQILGQGPKLLIQFQNNGVVDDSQLPKDRFSAERLKGVDSTLKIQPAKLEDSAVYLCASTLWTAQRGQYFGPGTRLTVT.

CDR3 bases: TGTGCCAGCAGCTTCGGGATAAACAATGAGCAGTTCTTC. Encoded protein: CASSFGINNEQFF. V usage is TRBV7-2 and J usage is TRBJ2-1, with D perhaps TRBD2 (5 bases). The germline V gene encodes CDR1 SGHTA and CDR2 FQGNSA. V lost 3 bases, J lost 5 bases, and 8 bases lay in between. The CDR3 spans 13 residues.